This entry describes one TCR beta chain. The data were produced by immunoSEQ multiplex PCR, yet TCRdb's version contains in-frame clones alone and is incomplete. In the table there are 100,000 to 150,000 clones, about 90% of which are singletons. This entry comes from a study of T cell responses to AZD1222 COVID-19 vaccine. This receptor was identified in an adult in good health. Sequences were derived from peripheral blood, sampled on day 0 of AZD1222 vaccination.

The CDR3 DNA reads as TGTGCCAGTACACGAGGACTCGGGGAAAAACTGTTTTTT. Protein product: CASTRGLGEKLFF. The chain links TRBV19 to TRBJ1-4; D is ambiguous. From germline, CDR1 is LNHDA and CDR2 SQIVND (reference sequence). The CDR3 is 13 residues long. Trimming took off 7 bases at V and 8 bases at J, with 14 bases between the two ends.